This is a list of T cell receptor beta chains from one sample in a study of T cells in Graves' hyperthyroidism and ophthalmopathy. Using its own MiXCR run on the multiplex PCR reads, TCRdb lists one record per CDR3 protein. The sample records 700,000 to 850,000 distinct CDR3 sequences, 35% being singletons. The sequenced sample consisted of blood. Source of these receptors: a woman aged 40 to 49 with Graves' hyperthyroidism. The CDR3 runs from the conserved cysteine through the conserved F or W. D genes are given only for firm matches. A clone size is listed for some rows: how often the clone was seen (once, few, many), or a class if it is expanded.

d_call: NA; j_call: TRBJ1-2; clone_size: many; v_call: TRBV10-3; cdr3_nt: TGTGCCATCAGGCAGGCGGATAACTATGGCTACACCTTC; cdr3_aa: CAIRQADNYGYTF
d_call: NA; j_call: TRBJ1-1; clone_size: NA; v_call: TRBV29-1; cdr3_nt: TGCAGCCAAGATCGACACGGCCCGAACACTGAAGCTTTCTTT; cdr3_aa: CSQDRHGPNTEAFF
d_call: NA; j_call: TRBJ1-2; clone_size: few; v_call: TRBV6-5; cdr3_nt: TGTGCCAGCAGATACCGGGGTAGTTCGAGCAACTATGGCTACACCTTC; cdr3_aa: CASRYRGSSSNYGYTF
d_call: TRBD1; j_call: TRBJ1-2; clone_size: many; v_call: TRBV6-4; cdr3_nt: TGTGCCAGCAGTGACTCGGACAGGGCGGGCTACACCTTC; cdr3_aa: CASSDSDRAGYTF
d_call: NA; j_call: TRBJ2-7; clone_size: NA; v_call: TRBV20-1; cdr3_nt: TGCAGTGCTATCCCCCTTGCTGGGTATGGCTACGAGCAGTACTTC; cdr3_aa: CSAIPLAGYGYEQYF
d_call: NA; j_call: TRBJ1-1; clone_size: few; v_call: TRBV6-5; cdr3_nt: TGTGCCAGCAGTAATGGGGGTTACACTGAAGCTTTCTTT; cdr3_aa: CASSNGGYTEAFF
d_call: NA; j_call: TRBJ1-1; clone_size: few; v_call: TRBV6-5; cdr3_nt: TGTGCCAGCAGTTTATTAGTGGGGGTGCCGAACACTGAAGCTTTCTTT; cdr3_aa: CASSLLVGVPNTEAFF
d_call: NA; j_call: TRBJ1-5; clone_size: few; v_call: TRBV7-9; cdr3_nt: TGTGCCAGCAGCCCGGTCGCGGGGGTCGGTCAGCCCCAGCATTTT; cdr3_aa: CASSPVAGVGQPQHF
d_call: TRBD1; j_call: TRBJ1-1; clone_size: many; v_call: TRBV24-1; cdr3_nt: TGTGCCACCAGTGATTCCCGGACAGGACTGAACACTGAAGCTTTCTTT; cdr3_aa: CATSDSRTGLNTEAFF
d_call: NA; j_call: TRBJ1-6; clone_size: NA; v_call: TRBV14; cdr3_nt: TGTGCCAGCAGCCACAGACGGAATTCACCCCTCCACTTT; cdr3_aa: CASSHRRNSPLHF
d_call: NA; j_call: TRBJ2-6; clone_size: NA; v_call: TRBV10-3; cdr3_nt: TGTGCCATCAGTGGGGCCAATGGGGCCAACGTCCTGACTTTC; cdr3_aa: CAISGANGANVLTF
d_call: NA; j_call: TRBJ2-5; clone_size: many; v_call: TRBV7-9; cdr3_nt: TGTGCCAGCAGCCTAGGGTGGTCAGAGACCCAGTACTTC; cdr3_aa: CASSLGWSETQYF
d_call: TRBD2; j_call: TRBJ2-5; clone_size: many; v_call: TRBV15; cdr3_nt: TGTGCCACCAGCAAAGGACTAGCGGAACAAGAGACCCAGTACTTC; cdr3_aa: CATSKGLAEQETQYF
d_call: NA; j_call: TRBJ1-6; clone_size: few; v_call: TRBV4-3; cdr3_nt: TGCGCCAGCAGCCAAGATGGGGCGAGCTCCTATAATTCACCCCTCCACTTT; cdr3_aa: CASSQDGASSYNSPLHF
d_call: TRBD1; j_call: TRBJ2-2; clone_size: NA; v_call: TRBV5-1; cdr3_nt: TGCGCCAGCAGCTCCTCCACAGGGGATGGGGAGCTGTTTTTT; cdr3_aa: CASSSSTGDGELFF
d_call: NA; j_call: TRBJ1-5; clone_size: many; v_call: TRBV2; cdr3_nt: TGTGCCAGCACGGGGGATAGCAATCAGCCCCAGCATTTT; cdr3_aa: CASTGDSNQPQHF
d_call: TRBD1; j_call: TRBJ1-5; clone_size: many; v_call: TRBV2; cdr3_nt: TGTGCCAGCAGTGAGCAGACAGGGGGTCAGCCCCAGCATTTT; cdr3_aa: CASSEQTGGQPQHF
d_call: NA; j_call: TRBJ2-7; clone_size: few; v_call: TRBV2; cdr3_nt: TGTGCCAGCAGTAGGGGACGGTCAATCTACGAGCAGTACTTC; cdr3_aa: CASSRGRSIYEQYF
d_call: TRBD1; j_call: TRBJ1-2; clone_size: NA; v_call: TRBV7-2; cdr3_nt: TGTGCCAGCAGCTTAGCAGGGGGCCCTCTTTATGGCTACACCTTC; cdr3_aa: CASSLAGGPLYGYTF
d_call: NA; j_call: TRBJ1-6; clone_size: many; v_call: TRBV20-1; cdr3_nt: TGCAGTGCTAAATCTCAAGCGGATTCACCCCTCCACTTT; cdr3_aa: CSAKSQADSPLHF
d_call: NA; j_call: TRBJ2-6; clone_size: NA; v_call: TRBV12-3/TRBV12-4; cdr3_nt: TGTGCCAGCAGCCCGGGACCAAACACTGAAGCTTTC; cdr3_aa: CASSPGPNTEAF
d_call: TRBD2; j_call: TRBJ2-7; clone_size: NA; v_call: TRBV20-1; cdr3_nt: TGCAGTACTAGAGCAGGGACTAGCTCCTACGAGCAGTACTTC; cdr3_aa: CSTRAGTSSYEQYF
d_call: TRBD1; j_call: TRBJ1-5; clone_size: NA; v_call: TRBV5-1; cdr3_nt: TGTGCCAGCAGCTGTGGGACAGGGAACAATCAGCCCCAGCATTTT; cdr3_aa: CASSCGTGNNQPQHF
d_call: TRBD1; j_call: TRBJ2-2; clone_size: few; v_call: TRBV12-3/TRBV12-4; cdr3_nt: TGTGCCAGCAGTTGGCAGGGGGCGACCGGGGAGCTGTTTTTT; cdr3_aa: CASSWQGATGELFF
d_call: TRBD2; j_call: TRBJ2-7; clone_size: NA; v_call: TRBV6-2/TRBV6-3; cdr3_nt: TGTGCCAGTGGTAAGCGGGAGATGAGGGAGCAGTACTTC; cdr3_aa: CASGKREMREQYF
d_call: NA; j_call: TRBJ2-5; clone_size: NA; v_call: TRBV9; cdr3_nt: TGTGCCAGCAGCGTGGGCCCTTACCCAGAGACCCAGTACTTC; cdr3_aa: CASSVGPYPETQYF
d_call: TRBD1; j_call: TRBJ1-2; clone_size: NA; v_call: TRBV7-2; cdr3_nt: TGTGCCAGCAGCTTTCGGACAGGGTGGACCTATGGCTACACCTTC; cdr3_aa: CASSFRTGWTYGYTF